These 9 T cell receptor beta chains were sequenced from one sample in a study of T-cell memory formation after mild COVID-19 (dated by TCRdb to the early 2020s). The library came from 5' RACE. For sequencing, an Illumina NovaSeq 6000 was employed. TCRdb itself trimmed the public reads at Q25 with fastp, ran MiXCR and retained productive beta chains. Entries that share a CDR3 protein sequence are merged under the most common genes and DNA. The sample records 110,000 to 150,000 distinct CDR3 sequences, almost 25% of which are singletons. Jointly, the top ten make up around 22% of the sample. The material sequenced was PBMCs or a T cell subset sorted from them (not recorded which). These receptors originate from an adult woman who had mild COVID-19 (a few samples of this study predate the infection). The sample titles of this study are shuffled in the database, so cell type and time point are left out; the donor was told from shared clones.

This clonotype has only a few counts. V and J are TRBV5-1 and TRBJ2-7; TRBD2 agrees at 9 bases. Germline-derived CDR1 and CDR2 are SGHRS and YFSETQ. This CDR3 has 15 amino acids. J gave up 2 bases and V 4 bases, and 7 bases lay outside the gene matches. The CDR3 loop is CASSTGTSRPYEQYF. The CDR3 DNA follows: TGCGCCAGCAGCACGGGGACTAGCAGACCCTACGAGCAGTACTTC. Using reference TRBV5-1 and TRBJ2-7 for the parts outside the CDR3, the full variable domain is KAGVTQTPRYLIKTRGQQVTLSCSPISGHRSVSWYQQTPGQGLQFLFEYFSETQRNKGNFPGRFSGRQFSNSRSEMNVSTLELGDSALYLCASSTGTSRPYEQYFGPGTRLTVT.

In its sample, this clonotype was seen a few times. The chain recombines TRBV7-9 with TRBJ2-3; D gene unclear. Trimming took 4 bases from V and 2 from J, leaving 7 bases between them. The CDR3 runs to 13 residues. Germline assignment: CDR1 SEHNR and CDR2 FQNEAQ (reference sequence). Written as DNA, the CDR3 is TGTGCCAGCAGCTCGGACCACACAGATACGCAGTATTTT. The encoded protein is CASSSDHTDTQYF.

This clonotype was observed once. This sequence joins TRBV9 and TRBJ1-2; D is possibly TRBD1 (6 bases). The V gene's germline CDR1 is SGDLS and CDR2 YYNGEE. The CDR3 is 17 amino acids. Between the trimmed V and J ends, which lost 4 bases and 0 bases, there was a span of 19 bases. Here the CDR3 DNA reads TGTGCCAGCAGCTCTATTCTGGGAGCAGGGGCTAACTATGGCTACACCTTC. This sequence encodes CASSSILGAGANYGYTF.

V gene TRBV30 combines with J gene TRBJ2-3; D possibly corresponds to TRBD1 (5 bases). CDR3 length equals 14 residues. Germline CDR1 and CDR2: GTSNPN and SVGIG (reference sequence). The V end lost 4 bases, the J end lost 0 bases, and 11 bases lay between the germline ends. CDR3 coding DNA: TGTGCCTGGACCCAGGGTTTTAGCACAGATACGCAGTATTTT. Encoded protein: CAWTQGFSTDTQYF. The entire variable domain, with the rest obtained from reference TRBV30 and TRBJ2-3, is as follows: SQTIHQWPATLVQPVGSPLSLECTVEGTSNPNLYWYRQAAGRGLQLLFYSVGIGQISSEVPQNLSASRPQDRQFILSSKKLLLSDSGFYLCAWTQGFSTDTQYFGPGTRLTVL.

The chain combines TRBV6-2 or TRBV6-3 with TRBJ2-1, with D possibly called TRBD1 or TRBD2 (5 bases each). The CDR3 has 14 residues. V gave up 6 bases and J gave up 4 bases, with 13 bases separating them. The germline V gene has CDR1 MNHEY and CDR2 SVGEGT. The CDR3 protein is CASSTGRYYNEQFF. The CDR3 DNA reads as TGTGCCAGCAGCACGGGACGGTATTACAATGAGCAGTTCTTC.

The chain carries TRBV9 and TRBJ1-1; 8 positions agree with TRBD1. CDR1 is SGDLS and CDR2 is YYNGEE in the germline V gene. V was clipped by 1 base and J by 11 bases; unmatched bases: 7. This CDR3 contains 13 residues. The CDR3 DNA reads TGTGCCAGCAGCGTATGGGACAGGAGTCACGCTTTCTTT. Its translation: CASSVWDRSHAFF. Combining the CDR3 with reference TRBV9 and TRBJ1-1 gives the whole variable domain DSGVTQTPKHLITATGQRVTLRCSPRSGDLSVYWYQQSLDQGLQFLIQYYNGEERAKGNILERFSAQQFPDLHSELNLSSLELGDSALYFCASSVWDRSHAFFGQGTRLTVV.

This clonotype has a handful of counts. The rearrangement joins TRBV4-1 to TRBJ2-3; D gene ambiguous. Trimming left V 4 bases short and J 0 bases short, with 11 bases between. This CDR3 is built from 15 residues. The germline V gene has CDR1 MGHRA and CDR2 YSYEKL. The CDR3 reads CASSPSSASTDTQYF. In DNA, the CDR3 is TGCGCCAGCAGCCCCAGCTCTGCCAGCACAGATACGCAGTATTTT.

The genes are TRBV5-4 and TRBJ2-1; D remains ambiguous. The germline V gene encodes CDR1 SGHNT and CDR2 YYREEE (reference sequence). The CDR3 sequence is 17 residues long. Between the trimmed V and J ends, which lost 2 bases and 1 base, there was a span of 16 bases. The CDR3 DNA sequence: TGTGCCAGCAGCTTCCGAGGCCTGTACCTATCCTACAATGAGCAGTTCTTC. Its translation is CASSFRGLYLSYNEQFF.

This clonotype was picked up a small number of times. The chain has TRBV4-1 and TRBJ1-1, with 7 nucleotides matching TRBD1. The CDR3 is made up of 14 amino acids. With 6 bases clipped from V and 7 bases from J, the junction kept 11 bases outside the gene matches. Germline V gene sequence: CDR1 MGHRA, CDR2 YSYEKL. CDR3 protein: CASRQGRGIGEAFF. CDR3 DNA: TGCGCCAGCAGGCAGGGCAGGGGGATCGGTGAAGCTTTCTTT.